The text below deals with one T cell receptor (beta chain). This record comes from a study of T cells expressing NK-cell markers. TCRdb derives one entry per CDR3 protein from the 5' RACE reads, leaving out DNA. Its clone listing holds about 260,000 distinct CDR3 sequences. Germline values: CDR1 MDHEN, CDR2 SYDVKM. The CDR3 extends over 12 amino acids. Material for sequencing was blood T cells: a sorted CD56 or NKG2C T cell subset, CD4+ or CD8+ T cells, or bulk PBMC T cells (not recorded which). The source is a woman aged 18 to 75 in good health. V is TRBV28 and J is TRBJ2-1. The chain's CDR3 is CASSFSTGEQFF.